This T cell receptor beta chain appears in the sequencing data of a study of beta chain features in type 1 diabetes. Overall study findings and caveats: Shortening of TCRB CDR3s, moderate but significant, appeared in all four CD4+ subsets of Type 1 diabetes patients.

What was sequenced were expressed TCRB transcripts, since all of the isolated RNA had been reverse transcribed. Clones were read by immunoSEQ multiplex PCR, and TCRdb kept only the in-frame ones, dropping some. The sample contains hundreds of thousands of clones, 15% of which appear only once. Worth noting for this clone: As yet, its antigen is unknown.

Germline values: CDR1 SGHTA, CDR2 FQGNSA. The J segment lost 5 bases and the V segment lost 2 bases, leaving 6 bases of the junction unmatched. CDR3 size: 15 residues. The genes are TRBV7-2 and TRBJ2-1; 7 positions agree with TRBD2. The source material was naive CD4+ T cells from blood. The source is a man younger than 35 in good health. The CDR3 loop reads CASSLLGLLNNEQFF. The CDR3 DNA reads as TGTGCCAGCAGCTTACTGGGACTACTCAACAATGAGCAGTTCTTC.